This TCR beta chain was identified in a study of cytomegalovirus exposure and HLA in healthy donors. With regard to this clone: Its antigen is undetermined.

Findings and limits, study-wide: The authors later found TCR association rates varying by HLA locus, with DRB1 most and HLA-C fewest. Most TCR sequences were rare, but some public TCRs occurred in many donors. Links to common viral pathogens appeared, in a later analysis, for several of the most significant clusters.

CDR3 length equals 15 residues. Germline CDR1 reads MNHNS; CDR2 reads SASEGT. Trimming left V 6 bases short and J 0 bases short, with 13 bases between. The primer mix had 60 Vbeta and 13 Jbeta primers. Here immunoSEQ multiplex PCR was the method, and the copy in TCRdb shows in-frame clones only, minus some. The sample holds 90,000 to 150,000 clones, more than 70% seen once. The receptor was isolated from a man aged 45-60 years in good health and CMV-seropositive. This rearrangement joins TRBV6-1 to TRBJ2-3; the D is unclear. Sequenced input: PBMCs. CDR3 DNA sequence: TGTGCCAGCAGGAGGTCTCGCCTAAGCACAGATACGCAGTATTTT. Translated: CASRRSRLSTDTQYF.